Below are 20 T cell receptor beta chains sequenced from a single sample in a study of T cells in women clearing cervical HPV infection. Measured with immunoSEQ multiplex PCR; TCRdb has only the in-frame clones, and not every one. The sample holds 20,000 to 25,000 clones. Sequencing used blood buffy coat. All receptors come from a woman aged 18-69 years with a cervical HPV16 infection that either progressed to CIN3+ or cleared (not recorded which).

In terms of frequency, this clone is medium-sized. Coverage ceases 3 residues before the CDR3 finishes, and the germline J gene fills in the end. V is TRBV7-3 and J is TRBJ2-5, with TRBD1 identical over 8 bases. V shed 4 bases, J shed 2 bases, and the junction held 6 bases outside the gene matches. The CDR3 covers 15 residues. Germline V gene lookup returns CDR1 SGHTA and CDR2 FQGTGA. The sequenced CDR3 bases are TGTGCCAGCAGCTCTCTCGGGGACAGGCAAGAGACC. Amino acids: CASSSLGDRQET. The entire CDR3 protein reads CASSSLGDRQETQYF.

As to this clone: The read ends 3 residues shy of where the CDR3 ends; the end is completed using the germline J gene. The rearrangement uses TRBV18 and TRBJ2-4; the D gene is possibly TRBD1 (5 bases). The CDR3 is made up of 13 amino acids. Germline-derived CDR1 and CDR2 are KGHSH and LQKENI. The sequenced part of the CDR3 DNA is TGTGCCAGCACAGCAGGGCTGAATCAGCCT. It translates to CASTAGLNQP. The CDR3 as a whole reads CASTAGLNQPQYF.

With regard to this clone: The read finishes 3 residues shy of the CDR3 end, and the germline J gene is used to complete it. The rearrangement uses TRBV18 and TRBJ1-1; 7 nucleotides agree with TRBD1. CDR1 and CDR2 from the germline V gene are KGHSH and LQKENI. This CDR3 is built from 16 residues. The J segment lost 4 bases and the V segment lost 3 bases, leaving 11 bases of the junction unmatched. The CDR3 spells CASSPLEHRGGTEAFF. Partial CDR3 DNA: TGTGCCAGCTCACCCCTGGAGCACAGGGGAGGCACTGAA.

As to this clone: The read falls 3 residues short of the CDR3 end, and the missing part is taken from the germline J gene. The V and J genes are TRBV7-6 and TRBJ1-5; 7 bases fit TRBD1. CDR3 length: 16 residues. CDR1 and CDR2 (germline): SGHVS, FNYEAQ. The CDR3 loop reads CASSLYSGQSISPQHF. CDR3 DNA (partial): TGTGCCAGCAGCCTCTACTCGGGACAGTCAATCAGCCCC.

Note on this clone: Coverage ceases 3 residues before the CDR3 finishes, and the germline J gene fills in the end. The rearrangement joins TRBV20-1 to TRBJ2-7; 9 nucleotides match TRBD1. V lost 3 bases, J lost 4 bases, and 7 bases stayed unmatched. Germline lookup yields CDR1 DFQATT and CDR2 SNEGSKA (reference sequence). The CDR3 spans 14 residues. The sequenced CDR3 bases are TGCAGTGCTAGGGCCGGGACAGGGTCGTACGAG. Protein: CSARAGTGSYE. The complete CDR3 sequence is CSARAGTGSYEQYF.

Points on this clone: The missing CDR3 end, 3 residues past where the read stops, is filled in from the germline J gene. In the same sample, other DNA sequences code for this CDR3. The J gene is TRBJ1-3, the V gene TRBV6-2 or TRBV6-3; the D gene is possibly TRBD1 (5 bases). Germline assignment: CDR1 MNHEY and CDR2 SVGEGT. V lost 2 bases, J lost 2 bases, and 7 bases lay in between. The CDR3 extends over 14 amino acids. Incomplete CDR3 DNA: TGTGCCAGCAGTTACCGGGGGACTGGAAACACC. It specifies CASSYRGTGNT. The complete CDR3 protein is CASSYRGTGNTIYF.

Worth noting for this clone: The CDR3 end is not reached by the read, which stops 3 residues before it; the germline J gene fills it in. This rearrangement joins TRBV2 to TRBJ2-5, with TRBD2 identical over 14 bases. The CDR3 has 14 amino acids. Germline V gene data show CDR1 as SNHLY and CDR2 as FYNNEI. V dropped 11 bases and J dropped 6; count of bases not matched to a gene: 8. The DNA read from the CDR3 is TGTGCCGGGGGACTAGCGGGAGAGGGGCAGACC. It codes for CAGGLAGEGQT. The full CDR3 protein reads CAGGLAGEGQTQYF.

In the case of this clone: The read finishes 3 residues shy of the CDR3 end, and the germline J gene is used to complete it. The chain combines TRBV20-1 with TRBJ1-6, with TRBD1 as a possible D gene (5 bases). CDR3 length equals 15 residues. V lost 6 bases to trimming and J lost 6 bases, with 18 bases between them. The germline gives CDR1 DFQATT, CDR2 SNEGSKA (reference sequence). CDR3 DNA (partial): TGCAGTGCCCCAAAGGCGGGGGTTGGTAATTCACCC. Protein: CSAPKAGVGNSP. The whole CDR3 protein is CSAPKAGVGNSPLHF.

Worth noting for this clone: The read ends 3 residues shy of where the CDR3 ends; the end is completed using the germline J gene. The V gene is TRBV7-2, the J gene TRBJ2-7; D is uncertain. Germline loops: CDR1 SGHTA, CDR2 FQGNSA. Trimming left V 1 base short and J 1 base short, with 8 bases between. The CDR3 is 14 amino acids. CDR3 residues: CASSLVQDSYEQYF. CDR3 bases read: TGTGCCAGCAGCTTAGTGCAGGATTCCTACGAG.

As regards this clone: The sequence runs out 3 residues before the end of the CDR3; the remainder is reconstructed from the germline J gene. The chain uses TRBV7-3 and TRBJ1-2; a possible D gene is TRBD1 (5 bases). Germline CDR1 SGHTA, CDR2 FQGTGA. There are 17 residues in the CDR3. The part of the CDR3 DNA that was read is TGTGCCAGCAGCTTCCTAGCGGGAAAATCATCAGGGAATGAC. Translating it yields CASSFLAGKSSGND. The whole CDR3 sequence is CASSFLAGKSSGNDYTF.

As regards this clone: The CDR3 goes on 3 residues after the read ends, and that part is filled in from the germline J gene. The rearrangement links TRBV7-6 to TRBJ1-6; perhaps TRBD1 as D (6 bases). V was pared by 5 bases and J by 8 bases, with 16 bases between. This CDR3 is 15 amino acids long. The germline CDR1 and CDR2 sequences are SGHVS and FNYEAQ. The CDR3 is CASSPKPGDDSPLHF. CDR3 DNA, as far as it was read: TGTGCCAGCAGCCCCAAACCAGGGGATGATTCACCC.

On this clone itself: Sequencing ends 3 residues short of the CDR3 end; the germline J gene provides the rest. V is TRBV2 and J is TRBJ2-3; TRBD2 matches at 10 bases. The V gene end was trimmed by 5 bases and the J gene end by 6 bases; junction bases not matched to a gene: 5. CDR1 is SNHLY, CDR2 FYNNEI, per germline. This CDR3 is built from 14 residues. The CDR3 here is CASSYLAGVDTQYF. CDR3 DNA (partial): TGTGCCAGCAGTTATCTAGCGGGAGTGGATACG.

The sequenced CDR3 bases are TGTGCCAGCAGTGGGGGAGCGGGGGGGGCGACC. The encoded protein is CASSGGAGGAT. The entire CDR3 protein reads CASSGGAGGATQYF. The V and J genes are TRBV2 and TRBJ2-5; 10 bases agree with TRBD2. The read comes to an end 3 residues before the CDR3 does, leaving the germline J gene to fill in the end. This CDR3 has 14 amino acids. Germline V gene lookup returns CDR1 SNHLY and CDR2 FYNNEI. The V segment lost 4 bases and the J segment 7 bases; nucleotides outside the gene matches: 6.

Comment on this clone: The read terminates 3 residues before the CDR3 end, so the remaining end is supplied by the germline J gene. The rearrangement links TRBV10-3 to TRBJ2-2; D may be TRBD1 or TRBD2 (5 bases each). The CDR3 loop spans 14 amino acids. Per germline, CDR1 ENHRY and CDR2 SYGVKD. Deletions cut 10 bases from V and 2 bases from J, with 14 bases between. CDR3 sequence reads: CATSRGDNTGELFF. The CDR3 bases that were read are TGTGCCACGTCAAGGGGAGACAACACCGGGGAG.

Worth noting for this clone: The read falls 3 residues short of the CDR3 end, and the missing part is taken from the germline J gene. V gene TRBV5-1 combines with J gene TRBJ2-3; a weak D match, TRBD2 (5 bases). CDR1 and CDR2 (germline): SGHRS, YFSETQ. With 1 base removed from V and 3 bases from J, the gap between germline ends came to 12 bases. The CDR3 covers 15 residues. Here the CDR3 reads CASSLYGSGTDTQYF. Incomplete CDR3 DNA: TGCGCCAGCAGCTTGTACGGTTCGGGGACAGATACG.

Comments on this clone: The read ends 3 residues before the CDR3 terminus; that terminus is restored from the germline J gene. The rearrangement uses TRBV10-3 and TRBJ1-5; 11 bases are a match to TRBD1. V trimming: 3 bases; J trimming: 6 bases; junction bases outside the gene matches: 4. The CDR3 contains 15 residues. The germline V gene has CDR1 ENHRY and CDR2 SYGVKD. Partial CDR3 DNA: TGTGCCATCAGTGATGTCGGACAGGGGGCTCAGCCC. Protein product: CAISDVGQGAQP. The whole CDR3 protein reads CAISDVGQGAQPQHF.

Note on this clone: The read halts 3 residues ahead of the CDR3 end, with the missing end drawn from the germline J gene. This rearrangement joins TRBV7-2 to TRBJ2-7, with D maybe TRBD2 (6 bases). Trimming removed 2 bases from V and 3 bases from J, with 14 bases in between. CDR1 SGHTA and CDR2 FQGNSA come from the germline V gene. The CDR3 loop spans 15 amino acids. The covered CDR3 bases are TGTGCCAGCAGCTTAACCGGGACTGGCTTCTACGAG. Protein product: CASSLTGTGFYE. The CDR3, in full, reads CASSLTGTGFYEQYF.

About this clone itself: Read coverage stops 3 residues before the CDR3 terminus; the germline J gene supplies the remainder. The rearrangement joins TRBV6-1 to TRBJ1-2; possible D gene TRBD1, 6 bases. This CDR3 has 14 residues. The germline CDR1 and CDR2 sequences are MNHNS and SASEGT. The sequenced part of the CDR3 DNA is TGTGCCAGCAGTGAAGGGGGGGGCGCGCGGGGC. It encodes CASSEGGGARG. The entire CDR3 reads CASSEGGGARGYTF.

Concerning this clone itself: The read terminates 3 residues before the CDR3 end, so the remaining end is supplied by the germline J gene. The chain joins TRBV5-1 to TRBJ1-4, with D maybe TRBD1 (5 bases). V was pared by 4 bases and J by 3 bases, with 16 bases between. This CDR3 contains 16 residues. From germline, CDR1 is SGHRS and CDR2 YFSETQ. The sequenced part of the CDR3 DNA is TGCGCCAGCAGCGTGACGGGGGGGACCCCTAATGAAAAA. Amino acids: CASSVTGGTPNEK. The CDR3 in full is CASSVTGGTPNEKLFF.

A word on this clone: Read sequence stops 3 residues before the CDR3 end, and the germline J gene provides the missing end. The chain carries TRBV30 and TRBJ2-3, with 8 bases identical to TRBD2. Germline V lookup: CDR1 GTSNPN, CDR2 SVGIG (reference sequence). The junction had 7 bases not matched to a gene; V was cut back by 5 bases and J by 3 bases. The CDR3 sequence is 14 residues long. Incomplete CDR3 DNA: TGTGCCTGGGGCCGGGAGGGGTTTACAGATACG. Translation gives CAWGREGFTDT. In full, the CDR3 is CAWGREGFTDTQYF.